These T cell receptor beta chains were read from a single sample in a study of technical replicates of blood from a few donors. The table came from immunoSEQ multiplex PCR; TCRdb's copy has only in-frame clones and leaves some out. The table has some 70,000 clones, less than 98% seen once. Material for sequencing was T cells isolated from PBMCs. Receptors were obtained from a human donor in good health. CDR3s include the opening cysteine and the closing phenylalanine or tryptophan. Fields, in order: J gene, D gene, V gene, CDR3 protein, CDR3 DNA. A D gene is named only where the DNA matches it firmly.

TRBJ1-1,NA,TRBV6-1,CASRGDMNTEAFF,TGTGCCAGCAGAGGGGACATGAACACTGAAGCTTTCTTT
TRBJ2-1,TRBD2,TRBV5-4,CASSFIGGAELHEQFF,TGTGCCAGCAGCTTTATCGGGGGGGCTGAACTACATGAGCAGTTCTTC
TRBJ2-1,TRBD2,TRBV6-5,CASSSGTSGEQFF,TGTGCCAGCAGCAGTGGGACTAGCGGAGAGCAGTTCTTC
TRBJ2-2,TRBD2,TRBV7-2,CASSWRTSPHTGELFF,TGTGCCAGCAGCTGGCGGACTAGCCCTCACACCGGGGAGCTGTTTTTT
TRBJ1-1,NA,TRBV19,CASSPLTPRAEAFF,TGTGCCAGTAGCCCCCTGACCCCCAGGGCAGAAGCTTTCTTT
TRBJ2-7,TRBD1,TRBV18,CASSLGQGAHEQYF,TGTGCCAGCTCACTTGGACAGGGGGCACACGAGCAGTACTTC
TRBJ2-5,NA,TRBV27,CASSLLGTSFQETQYF,TGTGCCAGCAGTTTATTAGGGACAAGCTTTCAAGAGACCCAGTACTTC
TRBJ2-1,NA,TRBV13,CASSSAGRGSNEQFF,TGTGCCAGCAGCTCCGCGGGGAGAGGCAGCAATGAGCAGTTCTTC
TRBJ2-3,TRBD2,TRBV19,CASSSDPGLAGGYGTDTQYF,TGTGCCAGTAGTTCCGATCCGGGACTAGCGGGAGGGTACGGCACAGATACGCAGTATTTT
TRBJ2-7,NA,TRBV6-1,CASREGFVDSYEQYF,TGTGCCAGCAGGGAGGGCTTTGTAGACTCCTACGAGCAGTACTTC
TRBJ2-7,TRBD2,TRBV5-4,CASSQLAGDEQYF,TGTGCCAGCAGTCAGCTAGCGGGAGACGAGCAGTACTTC
TRBJ1-4,NA,TRBV6-1,CASSGGTSNEKLFF,TGTGCCAGCAGTGGTGGGACAAGTAATGAAAAACTGTTTTTT
TRBJ2-5,TRBD2,TRBV6-1,CASRTSGRQETQYF,TGTGCCAGCAGAACTAGCGGGAGGCAAGAGACCCAGTACTTC
TRBJ2-7,NA,TRBV15,CATSRERDGTYEQYF,TGTGCCACCAGCAGAGAGCGCGACGGGACCTACGAGCAGTACTTC
TRBJ2-3,TRBD2,TRBV6-5,CASSYSTSGTDTQYF,TGTGCCAGCAGTTACTCGACTAGCGGCACAGATACGCAGTATTTT